The 27 T cell receptor beta chains reported below all come from one sample, sequenced in a study of blood T cell repertoires in COVID-19. Profiling relied on immunoSEQ multiplex PCR, and the TCRdb table lists in-frame clones only, not all of them. Here the sample spans around 75,000 clones, 60% to 85% being singletons. The sample comprised peripheral blood. The receptor source for this set is a woman older than 75 with active or convalescent COVID-19.

V and J are TRBV6-5 and TRBJ2-1; TRBD2 agrees at 11 bases. The V segment lost 6 bases and the J segment 8 bases; nucleotides outside the gene matches: 6. The germline CDR1 and CDR2 sequences are MNHEY and SVGAGI. The CDR3 is made up of 14 amino acids. As DNA, the CDR3 is TGTGCCAGCAGGTCTAGCGGGAGGAATTATGAGCAGTTCTTC. This codes for CASRSSGRNYEQFF.

The chain uses TRBV3-1 (or the pseudogene TRBV3-2) and TRBJ2-5, with D perhaps TRBD2 (8 bases). CDR3 length equals 16 residues. Germline values: CDR1 LGHDT, CDR2 YNNKEL (reference sequence). Trimming removed 2 bases at V and 3 bases at J, with 16 bases between. The CDR3 reads CASSQRRQGLEETQYF. Here the CDR3 DNA reads TGTGCCAGCAGCCAACGGCGACAGGGACTAGAAGAGACCCAGTACTTC.

This clone was counted once. The chain has TRBV6-6 and TRBJ2-3, with 7 bases aligning to TRBD2. Germline values: CDR1 MNHNY, CDR2 SVGAGI (reference sequence). V gave up 2 bases and J gave up 5 bases; unmatched junction bases: 4. The CDR3 totals 14 residues. Written as DNA, the CDR3 is TGTGCCAGCAGTTACGGGGGGGTGGAAGATACGCAGTATTTT. The encoded protein is CASSYGGVEDTQYF.

The rearrangement joins TRBV5-1 to TRBJ2-2, with D possibly matching TRBD1 (5 bases). Trimming took 4 bases from V and 5 from J, leaving 15 bases between them. Germline-derived CDR1 and CDR2 are SGHRS and YFSETQ. The CDR3 runs 15 residues. The CDR3 sequence is CASSVDKGATGELFF. The CDR3 DNA follows: TGCGCCAGCAGCGTAGACAAAGGGGCGACCGGGGAGCTGTTTTTT.

V and J are TRBV28 and TRBJ2-7, with 14 bases fitting TRBD2. Germline V gene lookup returns CDR1 MDHEN and CDR2 SYDVKM. The V gene end was trimmed by 0 bases and the J gene end by 3 bases; junction bases not matched to a gene: 7. This CDR3 comprises 18 residues. The chain's CDR3 is CASSLWGLAGVWGYEQYF. The CDR3 DNA reads as TGTGCCAGCAGTTTATGGGGACTAGCGGGAGTTTGGGGCTACGAGCAGTACTTC.

This clone was seen only once. The rearrangement joins TRBV19 to TRBJ2-3; 7 nucleotides agree with TRBD2. This CDR3 has 16 residues. The germline gives CDR1 LNHDA, CDR2 SQIVND (reference sequence). Losses at the gene ends were 5 bases for V and 0 bases for J; bases not matched to a gene: 8. As DNA, the CDR3 is TGTGCCAGTAGTGGCGGGAGCCACCCAAGCACAGATACGCAGTATTTT. Its translation is CASSGGSHPSTDTQYF.

V gene TRBV20-1 combines with J gene TRBJ2-7, with D uncertain. The germline V and J ends were trimmed by 1 base and 5 bases, with 6 bases remaining between them. The germline V gene has CDR1 DFQATT and CDR2 SNEGSKA (reference sequence). The CDR3 has 11 amino acids. The CDR3 loop reads CSARATDEQYF. CDR3 sequence (DNA): TGCAGTGCTAGAGCTACCGACGAGCAGTACTTC.

This chain links TRBV3-1 (or the pseudogene TRBV3-2) with TRBJ1-2, with D unresolved. The CDR3 contains 13 residues. From germline, CDR1 is LGHDT and CDR2 YNNKEL (reference sequence). Deletions cut 3 bases from V and 1 base from J, with 6 bases between. CDR3 nucleotide sequence: TGTGCCAGCAGCCAGGGCCTTAACTATGGCTACACCTTC. Amino acids: CASSQGLNYGYTF.

This rearrangement joins TRBV4-2 to TRBJ2-1; 9 nucleotides align to TRBD2. CDR3 length equals 16 residues. V gave up 5 bases and J gave up 2 bases; unmatched junction bases: 7. The V gene's germline CDR1 is LGHNA and CDR2 YNFKEQ. The CDR3 coding sequence is TGTGCCAGCAGCGATCCCGGGACTAGCCCCTACAATGAGCAGTTCTTC. Translated: CASSDPGTSPYNEQFF.

J is TRBJ2-2 and V is TRBV4-1; no clear D. The V gene lost 4 bases and the J gene lost 1 base, with 16 bases spanning the gap. CDR1 and CDR2 from the germline V gene are MGHRA and YSYEKL. This CDR3 has 17 amino acids. CDR3 sequence reads: CASSPRSTAQNTGELFF. The CDR3 DNA follows: TGCGCCAGCAGCCCCCGTAGCACTGCCCAGAACACCGGGGAGCTGTTTTTT.

V usage is TRBV6-6 and J usage is TRBJ1-6; 8 nucleotides agree with TRBD1. The CDR3 consists of 16 residues. Trimming at V came to 5 bases and at J to 7 bases, leaving 10 bases not matched to a gene. Germline values: CDR1 MNHNY, CDR2 SVGAGI (reference sequence). The CDR3 DNA reads TGTGCCAGCAGTCAATCCCGGACAGGGAGGAATTCACCCCTCCACTTT. Translation gives CASSQSRTGRNSPLHF.

This chain links TRBV4-3 with TRBJ2-3, with TRBD2 matching over 12 bases. This CDR3 comprises 19 residues. Trimming took 0 bases from V and 6 from J; bases not matched to a gene: 13. Germline CDR1 is LGHNA and CDR2 is YSLEER. The CDR3 sequence: CASSQDFLRASGGADTQYF. In DNA, the CDR3 is TGCGCCAGCAGCCAAGATTTCTTAAGGGCTAGCGGGGGGGCCGATACGCAGTATTTT.

This clone was found once. V usage is TRBV27 and J usage is TRBJ2-7, with 9 bases matching TRBD1. Germline V gene sequence: CDR1 MNHEY, CDR2 SMNVEV (reference sequence). V trimming: 4 bases; J trimming: 0 bases; junction bases outside the gene matches: 4. This CDR3 is built from 15 residues. This CDR3 is CASSSWDRASYEQYF. The CDR3 DNA follows: TGTGCCAGCAGTTCTTGGGACAGGGCCTCCTACGAGCAGTACTTC.

This sequence joins TRBV9 and TRBJ2-1, with 9 bases aligning to TRBD2. V gave up 0 bases and J gave up 0 bases; unmatched junction bases: 7. This CDR3 is 18 amino acids long. Germline CDR1 reads SGDLS; CDR2 reads YYNGEE. CDR3 nucleotide sequence: TGTGCCAGCAGCGTAGGGTTTAGCGGGGGCTCCTCCTACAATGAGCAGTTCTTC. Translated: CASSVGFSGGSSYNEQFF.

This clone was seen a handful of times. The chain employs TRBV27 and TRBJ2-7; TRBD1 aligns across 7 bases. CDR1 and CDR2 (germline): MNHEY, SMNVEV (reference sequence). After removal of 4 bases from V and 2 bases from J, the junction contained 5 bases not matched to a gene. This CDR3 comprises 14 residues. CDR3 sequence: CASSSWDRTYEQYF. The DNA for the CDR3 is TGTGCCAGCAGTTCCTGGGACAGAACCTACGAGCAGTACTTC.

The chain carries TRBV5-8 and TRBJ2-5; the match to TRBD1 covers 12 bases. Germline V gives CDR1 SGHTS, CDR2 YDEGEE. J gave up 9 bases and V 4 bases, and 10 bases lay outside the gene matches. The CDR3 is made up of 15 amino acids. CDR3 amino acids: CASSPRDRGRVPQYF. CDR3 sequence (DNA): TGTGCCAGCAGCCCTCGGGACAGGGGGCGAGTGCCCCAGTACTTC.

The rearrangement uses TRBV10-3 and TRBJ2-7; 12 positions agree with TRBD1. This CDR3 comprises 17 residues. Trimming removed 4 bases from V and 3 bases from J; junction bases left unmatched: 10. Germline CDR1 reads ENHRY; CDR2 reads SYGVKD. The DNA for the CDR3 is TGTGCCATCAGTGGCCACCGGGACAGGGGGCCGGTCTACGAGCAGTACTTC. Residues: CAISGHRDRGPVYEQYF.

The V call is TRBV11-2, the J call TRBJ2-5; TRBD1 is a possible D gene (5 bases). V lost 2 bases, J lost 4 bases, and 5 bases lay in between. The CDR3 totals 12 residues. CDR1 and CDR2 (germline): SGHAT, FQNNGV. The CDR3 DNA reads as TGTGCCAGCAGCTTAACAGGAGAGACCCAGTACTTC. It specifies CASSLTGETQYF.

This chain uses TRBV12-3 or TRBV12-4 with TRBJ2-7, with no clear D. Between the trimmed V and J ends, which lost 3 bases and 7 bases, there was a span of 10 bases. The CDR3 sequence is 12 residues long. CDR3 sequence: CASSLVLTEQYF. The CDR3 DNA reads as TGTGCCAGCAGTTTGGTTCTGACAGAGCAGTACTTC.

The CDR3 DNA is TGTGCCAGCAGTCCCAACCGACAGAGCTTTTCATACTTC. Translation: CASSPNRQSFSYF. The gene calls are TRBV2 and TRBJ2-5, with D tentatively TRBD1 (5 bases). The V end lost 5 bases, the J end lost 14 bases, and 21 bases lay between the germline ends. CDR1 and CDR2 (germline): SNHLY, FYNNEI. The CDR3 runs 13 residues.

The chain couples TRBV7-2 to TRBJ1-2; no clear D gene. The ends were cut back, 3 bases at V and 0 bases at J, with 8 bases in the middle. Germline V gives CDR1 SGHTA, CDR2 FQGNSA. CDR3 length: 14 amino acids. CDR3 amino acids: CASSFRDPNYGYTF. The CDR3 DNA is TGTGCCAGCAGCTTCCGGGATCCTAACTATGGCTACACCTTC.

This CDR3 is CASSFIPGEAFF. The CDR3 nucleotides are TGTGCCAGCAGTTTTATCCCGGGGGAAGCTTTCTTT. The rearrangement links TRBV28 to TRBJ1-1; D not resolved. Germline values: CDR1 MDHEN, CDR2 SYDVKM. This CDR3 contains 12 residues. V shed 3 bases and J shed 8 bases, with 10 bases lying between them.

This clone was recorded only once. The gene calls are TRBV7-9 and TRBJ1-1; D might be TRBD1 (6 bases). This CDR3 comprises 14 residues. V dropped 1 base and J dropped 6 bases, with 12 bases sitting between them. CDR1 and CDR2 from the germline V gene are SEHNR and FQNEAQ (reference sequence). In nucleotides, the CDR3 is TGTGCCAGCAGCTTAGGTGGGGGGGCGGCTGAAGCTTTCTTT. Its protein is CASSLGGGAAEAFF.

V usage is TRBV15 and J usage is TRBJ2-7; D is undetermined. V was shortened by 0 bases and J by 5 bases, with 23 bases between the two germline ends. Germline V lookup: CDR1 LNHNV, CDR2 YYDKDF (reference sequence). The CDR3 runs to 18 residues. Here the CDR3 reads CATSRDAGPFSTRDEQYF. CDR3 nucleotide sequence: TGTGCCACCAGCAGAGATGCAGGCCCATTCTCTACGAGAGACGAGCAGTACTTC. The whole variable domain, remainder taken from reference TRBV15 and TRBJ2-7, is DAMVIQNPRYQVTQFGKPVTLSCSQTLNHNVMYWYQQKSSQAPKLLFHYYDKDFNNEADTPDNFQSRRPNTSFCFLDIRSPGLGDTAMYLCATSRDAGPFSTRDEQYFGPGTRLTVT.

The chain combines TRBV5-4 with TRBJ2-5; 14 nucleotides align to TRBD2. With V trimmed by 1 base and J by 5 bases, 7 bases remained unmatched. This CDR3 is built from 17 residues. CDR1 and CDR2 from the germline V gene are SGHNT and YYREEE (reference sequence). The CDR3 spells CASSLPGLAGVGETQYF. Here the CDR3 DNA reads TGTGCCAGCAGCTTGCCGGGACTAGCGGGGGTGGGGGAGACCCAGTACTTC.

J is TRBJ1-2 and V is TRBV27; possible D gene TRBD1, 6 bases. Per germline, CDR1 MNHEY and CDR2 SMNVEV (reference sequence). This CDR3 spans 15 amino acids. V shed 5 bases and J shed 8 bases, with 21 bases lying between them. The CDR3 is CASSHPGQPLGGYTF. As DNA, the CDR3 is TGTGCCAGCAGTCATCCGGGACAACCCTTAGGGGGCTACACCTTC.

This rearrangement joins TRBV28 to TRBJ2-3, with TRBD2 matching over 10 bases. The CDR3 extends over 14 amino acids. The germline CDR1 and CDR2 sequences are MDHEN and SYDVKM. The V and J ends lost 6 bases and 4 bases, in that order; junction bases with no gene match: 4. CDR3 nucleotide sequence: TGTGCCAGCAGGGCTAGCGGGAGTTCAGATACGCAGTATTTT. Its protein is CASRASGSSDTQYF.